This TCR beta chain is drawn from a study of CXCR3-negative and CXCR3-positive naive CD8 T cells (dated 2019 in TCRdb). In terms of the full investigation: In total, approximately 130 million TRB reads were obtained, or roughly 1.5 +/- 0.3 million reads per library. TRBV-TRBJ cluster analysis included naive subsets from 5 donors and memory cells from 3 donors. The diversity and physicochemical repertoire analyses included more than ten donors pooled from two independent experiments. General study outcomes and caveats: Within the same donor, TRBV-TRBJ usage looked similar between naive CXCR3-negative and CXCR3-positive cells, but memory cells had distinct patterns. Comparably high repertoire diversity was found in both naive subsets, whereas much lower repertoire diversity was found in memory CD8+ T cells. Because surface CD5, which is linked to self-reactivity in mice, was comparable between the naive subsets, TCR interaction strength was also inferred from the physicochemical properties of TRB CDR3s. Freshly isolated PBMCs were used for most assays because CXCR3 expression partially decreased after cryopreservation. TRB CDR3s from CXCR3-positive naive cells showed higher hydrophobicity (lower Kidera factor 4), lower energy, and higher strength and volume indices than CXCR3-negative naive cells.

The CDR3 numbers 15 residues from cysteine through phenylalanine. Only the protein sequence is given. TCRdb lists the instrument as NextSeq 550. The Human TCR Profiling Kit (MiLaboratory) was used to make UMI-labeled 5' RACE TRB cDNA libraries. cDNA synthesis used the entire amount of extracted RNA, and PCR amplification then used the entire amount of cDNA produced. The libraries were made side by side, with each library going through the same number of PCR cycles. Turning to the authors' computational methods: About 50,000 +/- 10,000 unique UMI-labeled TRB cDNA molecules per library were extracted with MIGEC and MiXCR, with at least two reads per UMI required. On average, approximately 40,000 +/- 10,000 functional in-frame TRB CDR3 nucleotide clonotypes lacking stop codons were found per library. After downsampling to 5000 UMI-labeled TRB molecules per sample, diversity metrics such as normalized Shannon-Wiener and Chao1 were calculated in VDJtools. Clonotype-size-weighted physicochemical properties of the central five CDR3 residues (interaction energy, strength, volume and Kidera factor 4) were computed in VDJtools. TCRdb reprocessed the sequencing reads and holds a single record per CDR3 protein sequence, with no DNA. The V and J calls reflect TCRdb's pipeline rather than the authors' work. The sample table on file contains more than 50,000 distinct CDR3 sequences. The ten largest clonotypes hold about 1.6% of the sample.

Regarding this clonotype: Its antigen has not been determined.

Each CD8+ T cell subset was flow-sorted in triplicate, with under 350,000 cells per subset placed directly into RLT lysis buffer. To keep memory contaminants out, a stringent definition of naive CD8+ T cells was applied: CD45RO-CCR7+CD27+CD95-. Peripheral blood mononuclear cells were isolated from buffy coats using standard density gradient centrifugation. A FACSAria III was used to flow-sort naive CD8+ T cells into CXCR3-negative and CXCR3-positive populations. An RNeasy Mini Kit was used to extract total RNA from the sorted cells. Sequencing was carried out using naive CXCR3- CD8+ T cells from blood. Reading the label with the study, this specimen's cell subset or site is: CD45RO-CCR7+CD27+CD95- naive CD8+ T cells lacking CXCR3 (TNR3-). The receptor's source is a human donor in good health. Some clones in this sample may be carry-over from other donors' samples. The receptor chain draws on TRBV12-3 or TRBV12-4 and TRBJ1-2; lacking DNA, the TRBD1 call made by TCRdb goes unchecked. This receptor carries the CDR3 CATLIRDSPNYGYTF.